Below are 22 T cell receptor beta chains sequenced from a single sample in a study of post-analysis software for immune sequencing data. Study-wide points: Comparison of patients with controls showed roughly five TRBV segments more frequent in patients, TRBV5-6, TRBV5-1 and TRBV20-1 among them.

The TCR beta cDNA libraries carried unique molecular identifiers. TCRdb re-called the PCR reads through MiXCR, storing one row per CDR3 protein. Here the sample spans a few hundred thousand distinct CDR3 sequences, roughly 38% being singletons. These receptors' targets are unknown. The sequencing input was blood. The receptors shown here come from a girl aged 2 to 9 with multiple sclerosis.

The V call is TRBV5-1, the J call TRBJ1-4; 8 nucleotides match TRBD1. V lost 4 bases to trimming and J lost 2 bases; unmatched junction nucleotides: 4. Germline CDR1 and CDR2: SGHRS and YFSETQ. The CDR3 runs 15 residues. CDR3 in amino acids: CASSQWTGTNEKLFF. The CDR3 DNA reads TGCGCCAGCAGCCAATGGACAGGGACTAATGAAAAACTGTTTTTT.

The chain uses TRBV6-5 and TRBJ2-7; D is perhaps TRBD1 (5 bases). V was cut by 0 bases and J by 6 bases, with 21 bases left in between. CDR3 size: 17 residues. Germline loops: CDR1 MNHEY, CDR2 SVGAGI. CDR3 DNA: TGTGCCAGCAGTTACTCGGCTAGGGAAGCAGGGCGTGGCGAGCAGTACTTC. Its translation: CASSYSAREAGRGEQYF.

This clonotype occurred once. The V gene is TRBV3-1, the J gene TRBJ1-1; unclear D gene. In germline, CDR1 is LGHDT, CDR2 YNNKEL (reference sequence). The CDR3 covers 15 residues. The V and J ends lost 5 bases and 4 bases respectively, with 17 bases between them. The CDR3 DNA follows: TGTGCCAGCAGCTACCAATTGGGAAGAAGCACTGAAGCTTTCTTT. Its protein product is CASSYQLGRSTEAFF.

The chain couples TRBV5-5 to TRBJ1-1; the D gene is possibly TRBD1 (5 bases). The CDR3 totals 16 residues. Germline V gene lookup returns CDR1 SGHKS and CDR2 YYEKEE (reference sequence). The ends were cut back, 1 base at V and 3 bases at J, with 16 bases in the middle. The CDR3 DNA reads as TGTGCCAGCAGCTTGATCATTGACAGTGTGGACACTGAAGCTTTCTTT. This sequence encodes CASSLIIDSVDTEAFF.

The chain recombines TRBV29-1 with TRBJ1-2; D gene ambiguous. V lost 7 bases and J lost 2, with 11 bases in between. The CDR3 runs to 12 residues. The germline CDR1 and CDR2 sequences are SQVTM and ANQGSEA. The CDR3 DNA is TGCAGCGCCGCGGGTAGCAACTATGGCTACACCTTC. This gives the protein CSAAGSNYGYTF.

This clonotype was seen a handful of times. CDR3 DNA: TGCGCCAGCAGCTTGTACGGTGGCATGGCCAATGAGCAGTTCTTC. Amino acid sequence: CASSLYGGMANEQFF. The chain is built from TRBV5-1 and TRBJ2-1; no definite D call. CDR3 length equals 15 residues. Germline-derived CDR1 and CDR2 are SGHRS and YFSETQ. Between the trimmed V and J ends, which lost 1 base and 6 bases, there was a span of 14 bases. The full variable domain, with the rest looked up from reference TRBV5-1 and TRBJ2-1, is KAGVTQTPRYLIKTRGQQVTLSCSPISGHRSVSWYQQTPGQGLQFLFEYFSETQRNKGNFPGRFSGRQFSNSRSEMNVSTLELGDSALYLCASSLYGGMANEQFFGPGTRLTVL.

This clonotype was found a few times. J is TRBJ2-5 and V is TRBV10-3; unclear D gene. Per germline, CDR1 ENHRY and CDR2 SYGVKD. V lost 0 bases and J lost 5, with 10 bases in between. The CDR3 totals 14 residues. The CDR3 protein is CAISESTLRETQYF. The DNA for the CDR3 is TGTGCCATCAGTGAGTCGACCCTCCGGGAGACCCAGTACTTC.

J is TRBJ2-3 and V is TRBV6-2 or TRBV6-3; D ambiguous. This CDR3 contains 11 residues. V was shortened by 6 bases and J by 8 bases, with 9 bases between the two germline ends. The germline V gene encodes CDR1 MNHEY and CDR2 SVGEGT. The CDR3 coding sequence is TGTGCCAGCAGCATTGAAGTTACGCAGTATTTT. This gives the protein CASSIEVTQYF.

The rearrangement links TRBV11-2 to TRBJ1-2, with TRBD1 matching 9 bases. The CDR3 totals 15 residues. V shed 5 bases, J shed 4 bases, and the junction held 8 bases outside the gene matches. Looked up from germline, CDR1 is SGHAT and CDR2 is FQNNGV. This chain's CDR3 is CASSHNTGGSYGYTF. CDR3 bases: TGTGCCAGCAGCCACAACACAGGGGGCAGCTATGGCTACACCTTC.

This rearrangement joins TRBV9 to TRBJ1-2, with a tentative D call TRBD1 (5 bases). Trimming took 0 bases from V and 7 from J, leaving 10 bases between them. The germline V gene encodes CDR1 SGDLS and CDR2 YYNGEE. The CDR3 is 13 amino acids. The CDR3 sequence is CASSVEWGSGYTF. The DNA of the CDR3 is TGTGCCAGCAGCGTAGAATGGGGGAGTGGCTACACCTTC.

V and J are TRBV7-2 and TRBJ1-4, with 10 nucleotides matching TRBD1. Germline lookup yields CDR1 SGHTA and CDR2 FQGNSA. The CDR3 is 15 amino acids. The trim removed 8 bases at V and 8 bases at J, leaving 11 bases unmatched. This CDR3 reads CASGNPGQGWEKLFF. The CDR3 DNA sequence: TGTGCCAGCGGCAACCCGGGACAGGGGTGGGAAAAACTGTTTTTT.

V and J are TRBV7-9 and TRBJ2-1, with D perhaps TRBD1 (6 bases). Germline assignment: CDR1 SEHNR and CDR2 FQNEAQ (reference sequence). V lost 4 bases and J lost 7, with 23 bases in between. CDR3 length equals 17 residues. CDR3 loop: CASSSLPLQGWRNEQFF. DNA of the CDR3: TGTGCCAGCAGCTCCCTTCCCCTACAGGGATGGCGTAATGAGCAGTTCTTC.

On this clonotype: The germline gene is not matched at one end of the junction; a read error may be the cause. V usage is TRBV9 and J usage is TRBJ2-1, with 8 bases matching TRBD2. The CDR3 extends over 15 amino acids. The germline CDR1 and CDR2 sequences are SGDLS and YYNGEE. The CDR3 here is CTSSVERGGRNEQFF. Here the CDR3 DNA reads TGTACCAGCAGCGTAGAGCGCGGGGGGAGGAATGAGCAGTTCTTC.

V and J are TRBV5-1 and TRBJ2-7, with a tentative D call TRBD1 (6 bases). Germline V gives CDR1 SGHRS, CDR2 YFSETQ. The ends were cut back, 3 bases at V and 3 bases at J, with 10 bases in the middle. CDR3 length equals 13 residues. CDR3 DNA sequence: TGCGCCAGCAGCTGGGACACCAACTACGAGCAGTACTTC. Translation gives CASSWDTNYEQYF.

This clonotype was seen a handful of times. J is TRBJ2-5 and V is TRBV4-1, with unresolved D. The CDR3 spans 14 residues. With 0 bases removed from V and 4 bases from J, the gap between germline ends came to 9 bases. The V gene's germline CDR1 is MGHRA and CDR2 YSYEKL. CDR3 sequence (DNA): TGCGCCAGCAGCCAAGATGGGGTGGGAGAGACCCAGTACTTC. Its translation is CASSQDGVGETQYF.

The rearrangement links TRBV5-1 to TRBJ1-1; unclear D gene. V lost 4 bases and J 4 bases, leaving 20 bases between the germline ends. This CDR3 has 16 residues. Germline loops: CDR1 SGHRS, CDR2 YFSETQ. In DNA, the CDR3 is TGCGCCAGCAGCGAGCTTGGGTTTCAGGCCCCCACTGAAGCTTTCTTT. Translated: CASSELGFQAPTEAFF.

This clonotype has a single count. The rearrangement uses TRBV5-5 and TRBJ2-5; 9 bases are a match to TRBD2. Losses at the gene ends were 4 bases for V and 4 bases for J; bases not matched to a gene: 14. The germline V gene has CDR1 SGHKS and CDR2 YYEKEE (reference sequence). The CDR3 runs to 17 residues. The CDR3 DNA is TGTGCCAGCAGCCCTGACTTAGCGGGAGTAGCGGGAGAGACCCAGTACTTC. Its protein is CASSPDLAGVAGETQYF.

The chain is built from TRBV28 and TRBJ2-7, with D unclear. Trimming took off 4 bases at V and 2 bases at J, with 15 bases between the two ends. The V gene's germline CDR1 is MDHEN and CDR2 SYDVKM. This CDR3 has 15 residues. The DNA for the CDR3 is TGTGCCAGCAGTTCGCCATTACAGATTACCTACGAGCAGTACTTC. Encoded protein: CASSSPLQITYEQYF.

The rearrangement links TRBV20-1 to TRBJ2-1; D not resolved. V was pared by 3 bases and J by 1 base, with 4 bases between. The CDR3 has 12 residues. Germline V lookup: CDR1 DFQATT, CDR2 SNEGSKA (reference sequence). This CDR3 reads CSASDSYNEQFF. Here the CDR3 DNA reads TGCAGTGCTAGCGATTCCTACAATGAGCAGTTCTTC.

This clonotype has just a few counts. The chain carries TRBV10-3 and TRBJ2-1, with 9 bases fitting TRBD2. The germline CDR1 and CDR2 sequences are ENHRY and SYGVKD. The CDR3 length is 15 residues. J was trimmed by 6 bases and V by 3 bases; bases with no gene match: 6. The CDR3 spells CAISDVRGGPNEQFF. In DNA form, the CDR3 reads TGTGCCATCAGTGATGTGCGGGGGGGCCCCAATGAGCAGTTCTTC.

To note about this clonotype: The junction departs from germline at one end; a sequencing error may be responsible. The V gene is TRBV4-3, the J gene TRBJ2-7, with D uncertain. The germline CDR1 and CDR2 sequences are LGHNA and YSLEER. The CDR3 totals 15 residues. CDR3 coding DNA: TGCGCCGGCAGCCAAGCGAGACGGACCGCTTACGAGCAGTACTTC. Translating gives CAGSQARRTAYEQYF.

The chain combines TRBV6-1 with TRBJ2-3, with a possible D match to TRBD1 (6 bases). Germline-derived CDR1 and CDR2 are MNHNS and SASEGT. The CDR3 length is 22 residues. The CDR3 DNA reads TGTGCTAGCGCTCGACAGGTTTTTGTCCTGGGCCTCCAGGCTGTGAGCACAGATACGCAGTATTTT. Amino acids: CASARQVFVLGLQAVSTDTQYF.